This TCR beta chain was recovered during a study of T cells in localized non-small cell lung cancer. For this clone: What it binds is not known.

Profiling relied on immunoSEQ multiplex PCR, and the TCRdb table lists in-frame clones only, not all of them. The table has 25,000 to 35,000 clones, roughly nine tenths seen once. The germline V gene has CDR1 MNHNY and CDR2 SVGAGI (reference sequence). The CDR3 spans 16 residues. V lost 5 bases and J lost 0; bases outside the gene matches: 6. The study's findings and limits: Among the tissues sampled, uninvolved adjacent lung had the highest T cell clonality, above tumor. Because sequencing included only one region (of the tumor), heterogeneity remains possible. There was an association of higher blood T cell density with longer overall survival. Within adjacent lung there appeared a median 57 of the top 100 tumor clones.

The receptor's source is a man between 40 and 70 years old with stage II lung adenocarcinoma. This sample comprised PBMCs, obtained before any cancer treatment. The rearrangement links TRBV6-6 to TRBJ1-1; TRBD1 matches at 10 bases. The CDR3 nucleotides are TGTGCCAGCAGTGGGGGACAGGGGTTCATGAACACTGAAGCTTTCTTT. Protein product: CASSGGQGFMNTEAFF.